Below, one T cell receptor (beta chain) is given with its context. What it binds is unknown. The sample is drawn from a study of cytotoxic CD8 clonotypes in ibrutinib-treated CLL. Genomic DNA in an amount of about 2 micrograms was extracted from cryopreserved PBMCs and used for the preparation of TCR beta libraries. The data were produced by immunoSEQ multiplex PCR, yet TCRdb's version contains in-frame clones alone and is incomplete. Of some 85,000 clones listed, roughly four fifths are singletons. Study-wide findings and caveats: Baseline clonality, above age-matched healthy donor levels, tracked circulating CD8+ T-cell counts.

CDR1 is MNHNS and CDR2 is SASEGT in the germline V gene. The V and J ends lost 4 bases and 1 base respectively, with 7 bases between them. The CDR3 has 13 residues. This sequence originates from a human donor with chronic lymphocytic leukemia. Specimen: PBMCs, collected after 24 months of ibrutinib treatment. The rearrangement uses TRBV6-1 and TRBJ2-5, with D unclear. The DNA of the CDR3 is TGTGCCAGCAGTGGCCAGTCCCAAGAGACCCAGTACTTC. Its translation is CASSGQSQETQYF.